This TCR beta chain came from a study of memory CD4+ T cells and cytomegalovirus serostatus. Single viable CD3+CD4+CD8-CD45RO+ cells were sorted as the memory CD4+ T cells. The CDR3 runs 15 residues. CDR1 is SGHAT, CDR2 FQNNGV, per germline. Germline trimming cut 0 bases from V and 5 bases from J; bases unmatched to any gene: 3. The assay was immunoSEQ multiplex PCR, and TCRdb's table has in-frame clones only and misses some. The sample records about 50,000 clones, around four fifths being singletons. Sequenced: memory CD4+ T cells from blood. This sequence joins TRBV11-2 and TRBJ2-3; 9 bases line up with TRBD1. The sequence was collected from an adult in good health and CMV-seronegative. CDR3 protein: CASSLEGQGGDTQYF. The DNA of the CDR3 is TGTGCCAGCAGCTTAGAGGGACAGGGAGGAGATACGCAGTATTTT.